Shown below are 30 T cell receptor beta chains from a single sample sequenced in a study of CD8+ T cells in alopecia areata. The sequencing template was cDNA reverse transcribed from extracted RNA. Produced via immunoSEQ multiplex PCR; TCRdb's table is partial and in-frame only. The table has approximately 210,000 clones, roughly 66% seen once. This sample's treatment: oral pan-JAK inhibitor, 5-10 mg twice daily. The sample was CD4+ T cells sorted from blood, taken at week 44, from a patient treated with tofacitinib. The receptor set was obtained from a human donor with alopecia areata.

The V call is TRBV6-5, the J call TRBJ1-2; TRBD1 matches at 8 bases. CDR1 is MNHEY, CDR2 SVGAGI, per germline. The V gene end was trimmed by 3 bases and the J gene end by 8 bases; junction bases not matched to a gene: 5. The CDR3 is 13 residues long. The CDR3 is CASSYQGAGGYTF. CDR3 nucleotides: TGTGCCAGCAGTTATCAGGGGGCGGGAGGCTACACCTTC.

This clone was counted between two and nine times. Other DNA sequences from this sample encode an identical CDR3 as well. This chain joins TRBV7-8 and TRBJ1-1, with D hard to call. The CDR3 consists of 13 residues. Trimming pared 2 bases from V and 2 bases from J, leaving 6 bases between. Germline V gene lookup returns CDR1 SGHVS and CDR2 FQNEAQ. The CDR3 DNA follows: TGTGCCAGCAGCTTATCGGGTAACACTGAAGCTTTCTTT. Translated, it gives CASSLSGNTEAFF. The whole variable domain, filled in from reference TRBV7-8 and TRBJ1-1, reads GAGVSQSPRYKVAKRGQDVALRCDPISGHVSLFWYQQALGQGPEFLTYFQNEAQLDKSGLPSDRFFAERPEGSVSTLKIQRTQQEDSAVYLCASSLSGNTEAFFGQGTRLTVV.

The rearrangement uses TRBV7-3 and TRBJ2-7, with TRBD2 identical over 8 bases. V lost 5 bases, J lost 6 bases, and 6 bases stayed unmatched. Germline CDR1 and CDR2: SGHTA and FQGTGA. The CDR3 loop spans 13 amino acids. The CDR3 DNA reads as TGTGCCAGCAGCCCGGGACTAGGAGGCGAGCAGTACTTC. Its protein product is CASSPGLGGEQYF.

The chain couples TRBV29-1 to TRBJ1-5; no reliable D call. Deletions cut 0 bases from V and 7 bases from J, with 7 bases between. Looked up from germline, CDR1 is SQVTM and CDR2 is ANQGSEA. This CDR3 has 12 amino acids. The DNA of the CDR3 is TGCAGCGTTGAAGACCCGCCACAGCCCCAGCATTTT. It specifies CSVEDPPQPQHF. Filled out from reference TRBV29-1 and TRBJ1-5, the complete variable domain reads SAVISQKPSRDICQRGTSLTIQCQVDSQVTMMFWYRQQPGQSLTLIATANQGSEATYESGFVIDKFPISRPNLTFSTLTVSNMSPEDSSIYLCSVEDPPQPQHFGDGTRLSIL.

V is TRBV15 and J is TRBJ2-7; D is perhaps TRBD1 (6 bases). V was trimmed by 1 base and J by 1 base, leaving 14 bases between them. Germline CDR1 and CDR2: LNHNV and YYDKDF (reference sequence). This CDR3 spans 16 amino acids. CDR3 in amino acids: CATSRGGSTGSYEQYF. CDR3 nucleotides: TGTGCCACCAGCAGAGGGGGTTCGACAGGATCCTACGAGCAGTACTTC.

The chain couples TRBV6-5 to TRBJ2-4; D ambiguous. The CDR3 runs 11 residues. Germline assignment: CDR1 MNHEY and CDR2 SVGAGI. Trimming took 8 bases from V and 4 from J, leaving 6 bases between them. CDR3 protein: CASSEKNIQYF. CDR3 DNA: TGTGCCAGCTCAGAGAAAAACATTCAGTACTTC.

This chain uses TRBV5-1 with TRBJ2-2; 13 nucleotides match TRBD2. This CDR3 comprises 15 residues. Germline CDR1 and CDR2: SGHRS and YFSETQ. J was trimmed by 7 bases and V by 4 bases; bases with no gene match: 4. As DNA, the CDR3 is TGCGCCAGCAGCGCCGGGACTAGCGGGGACGGGGAGCTGTTTTTT. It encodes CASSAGTSGDGELFF.

This chain links TRBV6-6 with TRBJ1-5; no firm D call. CDR1 MNHNY and CDR2 SVGAGI come from the germline V gene (reference sequence). The CDR3 runs 14 residues. Deletions cut 5 bases from V and 2 bases from J, with 10 bases between. The CDR3 nucleotides are TGTGCCAGCAGTGTACCGGGAGGCAATCAGCCCCAGCATTTT. This sequence encodes CASSVPGGNQPQHF.

The rearrangement uses TRBV6-1 and TRBJ2-4; 8 positions agree with TRBD1. The CDR3 runs 14 residues. J gave up 9 bases and V 7 bases, and 11 bases lay outside the gene matches. Germline assignment: CDR1 MNHNS and CDR2 SASEGT. Here the CDR3 reads CASTDPGTGGIQYF. CDR3 nucleotide sequence: TGTGCCAGCACCGATCCAGGGACAGGAGGCATTCAGTACTTC.

The chain links TRBV7-2 to TRBJ1-2, with unresolved D. Between the trimmed V and J ends, which lost 4 bases and 2 bases, there was a span of 8 bases. The CDR3 is 13 residues long. The germline CDR1 and CDR2 sequences are SGHTA and FQGNSA. CDR3 loop: CASSYTVNYGYTF. The CDR3 DNA is TGTGCCAGCAGCTACACAGTAAACTATGGCTACACCTTC. Together with reference TRBV7-2 and TRBJ1-2, the CDR3 gives the full variable domain: GAGVSQSPSNKVTEKGKDVELRCDPISGHTALYWYRQSLGQGLEFLIYFQGNSAPDKSGLPSDRFSAERTGGSVSTLTIQRTQQEDSAVYLCASSYTVNYGYTFGSGTRLTVV.

This clone occurred many times. The same CDR3 also results from other DNA sequences found in this sample. The chain is built from TRBV7-8 and TRBJ1-1, with 7 bases identical to TRBD1. CDR3 length: 14 amino acids. Unmatched junction bases numbered 4, after V lost 5 bases and J lost 1 base. CDR1 and CDR2 (germline): SGHVS, FQNEAQ. The CDR3 coding sequence is TGTGCCAGCAGCCCCGGGACAGCGAACACTGAAGCTTTCTTT. Protein sequence: CASSPGTANTEAFF. Full variable domain (missing parts from reference TRBV7-8 and TRBJ1-1): GAGVSQSPRYKVAKRGQDVALRCDPISGHVSLFWYQQALGQGPEFLTYFQNEAQLDKSGLPSDRFFAERPEGSVSTLKIQRTQQEDSAVYLCASSPGTANTEAFFGQGTRLTVV.

The chain has TRBV18 and TRBJ1-1; D is uncertain. The germline V gene has CDR1 KGHSH and CDR2 LQKENI. The CDR3 is made up of 15 amino acids. V dropped 6 bases and J dropped 2 bases, with 16 bases sitting between them. The CDR3 DNA sequence: TGTGCCAGCTCGTCGAAATCGGGGATTAACACTGAAGCTTTCTTT. Translation gives CASSSKSGINTEAFF.

The chain links TRBV7-6 to TRBJ2-1; 8 bases agree with TRBD2. CDR3 length: 15 amino acids. Germline V lookup: CDR1 SGHVS, CDR2 FNYEAQ. V lost 5 bases to trimming and J lost 6 bases; unmatched junction nucleotides: 9. In DNA form, the CDR3 reads TGTGCCAGCAGCCCCGGAGCAGCGGGGGTCAATGAGCAGTTCTTC. Protein sequence: CASSPGAAGVNEQFF.

The V call is TRBV30, the J call TRBJ2-1; 7 nucleotides agree with TRBD1. CDR1 GTSNPN and CDR2 SVGIG come from the germline V gene (reference sequence). CDR3 length equals 13 residues. The ends lost 2 bases at V and 7 bases at J; junction bases unmatched: 5. This CDR3 is CAWSKGGQNEQFF. The CDR3 nucleotides read TGTGCCTGGAGTAAAGGGGGCCAGAATGAGCAGTTCTTC.

The chain employs TRBV7-8 and TRBJ2-3; unclear D gene. Trimming stripped 0 bases from V and 1 base from J, with 14 bases between. This CDR3 region has 17 residues. Per the germline V gene, CDR1 is SGHVS and CDR2 is FQNEAQ. In DNA form, the CDR3 reads TGTGCCAGCAGCTTAGCGAGGTTCCATAACCGCACAGATACGCAGTATTTT. This translates into CASSLARFHNRTDTQYF.

In this sample, this clone turned up a few times. The chain uses TRBV9 and TRBJ1-4, with D perhaps matching TRBD1 (6 bases). The CDR3 runs to 15 residues. Germline CDR1 and CDR2: SGDLS and YYNGEE. Trimming removed 4 bases from V and 6 bases from J, with 16 bases in between. Here the CDR3 DNA reads TGTGCCAGCAGCACTAGGGGGGAGGTGGATGAAAAACTGTTTTTT. Amino acid sequence: CASSTRGEVDEKLFF.

The rearrangement links TRBV7-8 to TRBJ2-7; the match to TRBD1 covers 7 bases. With V trimmed by 2 bases and J by 1 base, 8 bases remained unmatched. CDR3 length equals 16 residues. Germline-derived CDR1 and CDR2 are SGHVS and FQNEAQ. The CDR3 loop is CASSLQGQDFSYEQYF. CDR3 coding DNA: TGTGCCAGCAGCTTACAAGGACAGGACTTTTCCTACGAGCAGTACTTC.

This clone has only one observation. The chain combines TRBV5-1 with TRBJ1-1; D is possibly TRBD1 (5 bases). Per the germline V gene, CDR1 is SGHRS and CDR2 is YFSETQ. The length of the CDR3 is 16 residues. The germline V and J ends were trimmed by 3 bases and 2 bases, with 17 bases remaining between them. CDR3 in amino acids: CASSSGVGATNTEAFF. DNA for the CDR3: TGCGCCAGCAGCTCGGGGGTTGGGGCCACCAACACTGAAGCTTTCTTT.

This clone has more than one count but fewer than ten. The chain carries TRBV10-3 and TRBJ1-2; TRBD1 agrees at 10 bases. Trimming cost V 4 bases and J 0 bases; bases outside gene matches: 2. Germline V gene sequence: CDR1 ENHRY, CDR2 SYGVKD. The CDR3 consists of 15 residues. CDR3 protein: CAISAGQGTNYGYTF. CDR3 DNA sequence: TGTGCCATCAGTGCGGGACAGGGGACTAACTATGGCTACACCTTC.

This clone turned up a few times. The CDR3 region has the DNA TGCAGCGTTGAAGATCGAGTTCATGGCTACACCTTC. Residues: CSVEDRVHGYTF. The chain has TRBV29-1 and TRBJ1-2; no firm D call. V dropped 0 bases and J dropped 6 bases, with 8 bases sitting between them. CDR1 SQVTM and CDR2 ANQGSEA come from the germline V gene. The CDR3 is made up of 12 amino acids.

The chain carries TRBV4-1 and TRBJ1-5, with D possibly matching TRBD1 (5 bases). Germline-derived CDR1 and CDR2 are MGHRA and YSYEKL. Trimming took 0 bases from V and 5 from J, leaving 11 bases between them. CDR3 length: 15 amino acids. The CDR3: CASSQDQGEDQPQHF. In DNA, the CDR3 is TGCGCCAGCAGCCAAGATCAAGGGGAAGATCAGCCCCAGCATTTT.

The genes are TRBV29-1 and TRBJ2-1, with 7 bases that match TRBD2. The CDR3 is 13 amino acids. Germline V gives CDR1 SQVTM, CDR2 ANQGSEA. Unmatched junction bases numbered 6, after V lost 8 bases and J lost 2 bases. CDR3 sequence reads: CSTFGRTYNEQFF. The DNA of the CDR3 is TGCAGCACATTCGGGAGGACCTACAATGAGCAGTTCTTC.

This clone was picked up a small number of times. The gene calls are TRBV7-2 and TRBJ2-7; D remains ambiguous. V lost 7 bases and J lost 5, with 21 bases in between. CDR1 and CDR2 (germline): SGHTA, FQGNSA. This CDR3 has 15 residues. The CDR3 is CASNLGIGPKNEQYF. The CDR3 bases are TGTGCCAGCAACTTGGGGATCGGGCCTAAGAACGAGCAGTACTTC.

V is TRBV5-1 and J is TRBJ2-3; 8 bases fit TRBD2. This CDR3 is built from 18 residues. The V and J ends lost 3 bases and 4 bases, in that order; junction bases with no gene match: 16. CDR1 is SGHRS, CDR2 YFSETQ, per germline. Written as DNA, the CDR3 is TGCGCCAGCAGCTACCCCCGACTGGCGGGGGGTGGGGCAGATACGCAGTATTTT. It codes for CASSYPRLAGGGADTQYF.

This clone was seen just once. The chain joins TRBV7-8 to TRBJ1-6; D gene unclear. Germline V gene lookup returns CDR1 SGHVS and CDR2 FQNEAQ. The V end was cut by 6 bases, the J end by 5 bases, with 17 bases between. This CDR3 spans 16 amino acids. The CDR3 loop reads CASSPKARQDNSPLHF. The CDR3 DNA reads TGTGCCAGCAGTCCCAAGGCTCGGCAGGATAATTCACCCCTCCACTTT.

The chain combines TRBV4-3 with TRBJ2-1; a weak D match, TRBD2 (6 bases). Germline CDR1 is LGHNA and CDR2 is YSLEER. The CDR3 is 16 residues long. Between the trimmed V and J ends, which lost 1 base and 7 bases, there was a span of 17 bases. This CDR3 is CASSQGGTSRGNEQFF. Here the CDR3 DNA reads TGCGCCAGCAGCCAAGGTGGCACTAGTCGGGGGAATGAGCAGTTCTTC.

V usage is TRBV2 and J usage is TRBJ2-5; D gene unclear. The germline gives CDR1 SNHLY, CDR2 FYNNEI. The CDR3 loop spans 13 amino acids. The V gene lost 6 bases and the J gene lost 5 bases, with 13 bases spanning the gap. CDR3: CASSALPAETQYF. CDR3 nucleotides: TGTGCCAGCAGCGCCCTCCCGGCGGAGACCCAGTACTTC.

This clone was recorded a few times. The chain joins TRBV29-1 to TRBJ1-6; possible D gene TRBD1, 6 bases. V was pared by 4 bases and J by 7 bases, with 14 bases between. CDR3 length: 14 residues. Germline CDR1 and CDR2: SQVTM and ANQGSEA. The CDR3 loop reads CSVGSGAKNSPLHF. The CDR3 DNA is TGCAGCGTTGGCTCAGGGGCTAAGAATTCACCCCTCCACTTT.

V is TRBV7-3 and J is TRBJ2-2; D might be TRBD2 (6 bases). V dropped 7 bases and J dropped 4 bases, with 10 bases sitting between them. The CDR3 sequence is 13 residues long. Germline values: CDR1 SGHTA, CDR2 FQGTGA. CDR3 in amino acids: CASTYGSTGELFF. The CDR3 coding sequence is TGTGCCAGCACATACGGGAGCACCGGGGAGCTGTTTTTT.

This CDR3 reads CASSETGSYGYTF. CDR3 in DNA: TGCGCCAGCAGCGAGACAGGGAGCTATGGCTACACCTTC. The chain has TRBV5-1 and TRBJ1-2; 7 nucleotides align to TRBD1. This CDR3 comprises 13 residues. Germline-derived CDR1 and CDR2 are SGHRS and YFSETQ. The trim removed 4 bases at V and 4 bases at J, leaving 4 bases unmatched.